The T cell receptor (beta chain) under discussion was sequenced for a study of vaccination and CD4 T cells after COVID-19. Study conclusions and caveats: The authors studied relatively few convalescent patients and analyzed no early post-infection timepoints.

Treatment of the sample: roughly 10-day PBMC culture with coronavirus spike peptide pools or control peptides (ViraFEST assay). Sequenced with the Oncomine TCR Beta short-read assay was DNA taken from cultured CD4+ T cells. TCRdb redid the calling of the PCR reads with MiXCR, one entry per CDR3 protein. Of about 23,000 distinct CDR3 sequences detected, around 67% appear once; the ten largest clones hold roughly 22%. With regard to this clonotype: Its antigen remains unidentified.

This clonotype originated in a human donor who received a COVID-19 vaccine. Sequencing was performed on CD4+ T cells from blood, cultured in vitro, taken after SARS-CoV-2 vaccination.

As DNA, the CDR3 is TGTGCCAGCAGTGATGGCACAGGGTACGAGTATTCACCCCTCCACTTT. Translated, it gives CASSDGTGYEYSPLHF. This chain connects TRBV25-1 to TRBJ1-6; TRBD1 might be the D (6 bases). This CDR3 is 16 amino acids long. Germline assignment: CDR1 MGHDK and CDR2 SYGVNS. With 3 bases removed from V and 8 bases from J, the gap between germline ends came to 17 bases.